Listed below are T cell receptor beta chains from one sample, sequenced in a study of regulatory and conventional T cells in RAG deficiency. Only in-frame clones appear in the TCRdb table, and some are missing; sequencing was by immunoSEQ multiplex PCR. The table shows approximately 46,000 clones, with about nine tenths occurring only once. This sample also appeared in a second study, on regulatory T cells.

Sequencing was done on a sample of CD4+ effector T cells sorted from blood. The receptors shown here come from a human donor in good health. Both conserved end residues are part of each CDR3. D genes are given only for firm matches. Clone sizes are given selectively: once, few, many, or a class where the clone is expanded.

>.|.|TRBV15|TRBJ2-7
CATSRKAGQITYEQYF
TGTGCCACCAGCAGAAAAGCGGGACAAATAACCTACGAGCAGTACTTC
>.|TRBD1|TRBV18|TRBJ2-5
CASSARQGETQYF
TGTGCCAGCTCAGCGAGACAGGGTGAGACCCAGTACTTC
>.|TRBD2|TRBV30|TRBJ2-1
CAWTRFSGNEQFF
TGTGCCTGGACCCGGTTTAGCGGGAATGAGCAGTTCTTC
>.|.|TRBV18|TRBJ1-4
CASSPPHSNEKLFF
TGTGCCAGCTCACCACCACACTCTAATGAAAAACTGTTTTTT
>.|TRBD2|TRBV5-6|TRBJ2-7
CASSLGSGVAYEQYF
TGTGCCAGCAGCTTGGGTAGCGGGGTCGCCTACGAGCAGTACTTC
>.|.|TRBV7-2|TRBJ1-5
CASSFRVDQPQHF
TGTGCCAGCAGCTTTAGGGTGGATCAGCCCCAGCATTTT
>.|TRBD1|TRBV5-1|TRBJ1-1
CASSLDRGQTEAFF
TGCGCCAGCAGCCTGGACAGGGGGCAAACTGAAGCTTTCTTT
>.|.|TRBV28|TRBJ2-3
CASSSGGNTDTQYF
TGTGCCAGCAGTTCCGGCGGAAACACAGATACGCAGTATTTT
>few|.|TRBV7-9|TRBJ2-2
CASSLGWGNGELFF
TGTGCCAGCAGCTTAGGATGGGGGAACGGGGAGCTGTTTTTT
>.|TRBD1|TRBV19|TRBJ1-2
CASSRDRARYGYTF
TGTGCCAGTAGCCGGGACAGGGCTCGCTATGGCTACACCTTC
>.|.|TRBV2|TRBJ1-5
CASSLTDQPQHF
TGTGCCAGCAGTCTGACCGATCAGCCCCAGCATTTT
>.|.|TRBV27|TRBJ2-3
CASSPTSTDTQYF
TGTGCCAGCAGTCCAACTAGCACAGATACGCAGTATTTT
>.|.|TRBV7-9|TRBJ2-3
CASSRSGGTDTQYF
TGTGCCAGCAGCCGCTCGGGGGGCACAGATACGCAGTATTTT
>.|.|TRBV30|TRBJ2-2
CAWTVGPGTGELFF
TGTGCCTGGACGGTCGGGCCCGGCACCGGGGAGCTGTTTTTT
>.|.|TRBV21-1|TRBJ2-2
CASSKSTGSETGELFF
TGTGCCAGCAGCAAATCCACAGGGTCAGAAACCGGGGAGCTGTTTTTT
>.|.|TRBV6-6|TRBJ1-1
CASSYRGGITEAFF
TGTGCCAGCAGTTACAGAGGGGGTATCACTGAAGCTTTCTTT
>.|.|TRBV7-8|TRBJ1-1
CASSPLRGTEAFF
TGTGCCAGCAGCCCTCTTCGCGGGACTGAAGCTTTCTTT
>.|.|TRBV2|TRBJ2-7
CATRVREYDHEQYF
TGTGCCACCAGGGTCCGGGAGTACGATCACGAGCAGTACTTC
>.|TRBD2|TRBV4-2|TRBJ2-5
CASSQDIGLAPETETQYF
TGTGCCAGCAGCCAAGATATCGGACTAGCGCCGGAGACAGAGACCCAGTACTTC
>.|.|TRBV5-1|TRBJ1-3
CASSLGGGSGNTIYF
TGCGCCAGCAGCTTGGGCGGGGGGTCTGGAAACACCATATATTTT
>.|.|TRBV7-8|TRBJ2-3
CASNNQIGADTQYF
TGTGCCAGCAACAATCAAATAGGGGCAGATACGCAGTATTTT
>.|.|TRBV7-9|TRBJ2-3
CASSLGGITDTQYF
TGTGCCAGCAGCTTAGGCGGGATCACAGATACGCAGTATTTT
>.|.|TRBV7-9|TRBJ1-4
CASSLGTATNEKLFF
TGTGCCAGCAGCTTAGGGACAGCAACTAATGAAAAACTGTTTTTT
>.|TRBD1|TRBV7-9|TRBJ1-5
CASSPTGTEPSNQPQHF
TGTGCCAGCAGTCCCACCGGGACAGAGCCTAGCAATCAGCCCCAGCATTTT
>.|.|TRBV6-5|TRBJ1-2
CASGAGVRYGYTF
TGTGCCAGCGGCGCAGGGGTGAGGTATGGCTACACCTTC
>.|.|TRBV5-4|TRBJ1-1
CASSLNRGGGNTEAFF
TGTGCCAGCAGCTTGAATCGGGGTGGAGGGAACACTGAAGCTTTCTTT
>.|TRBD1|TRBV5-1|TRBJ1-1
CASSRGTGTMNTEAFF
TGCGCCAGCAGCCGCGGGACAGGGACTATGAACACTGAAGCTTTCTTT
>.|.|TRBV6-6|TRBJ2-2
CASSGRDTYTGELFF
TGTGCCAGCAGTGGACGGGACACCTACACCGGGGAGCTGTTTTTT
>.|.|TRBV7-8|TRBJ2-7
CASRTPSGRMGYEQYF
TGTGCCAGCAGGACCCCTTCGGGCAGGATGGGCTACGAGCAGTACTTC
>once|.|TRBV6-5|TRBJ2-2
CASSYAGQWDGELFF
TGTGCCAGCAGTTACGCGGGACAATGGGACGGGGAGCTGTTTTTT
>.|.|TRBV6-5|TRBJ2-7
CASSYSKGPYEQYF
TGTGCCAGCAGTTACTCGAAGGGACCCTACGAGCAGTACTTC
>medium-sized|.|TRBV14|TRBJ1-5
CASSLGPNQPQHF
TGTGCCAGCAGCCTGGGGCCCAATCAGCCCCAGCATTTT
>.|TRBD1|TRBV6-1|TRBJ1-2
CASRDDRGQNYGYTF
TGTGCCAGCAGGGACGACAGGGGGCAAAACTATGGCTACACCTTC
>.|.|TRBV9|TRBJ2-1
CASSVESSSYNEQFF
TGTGCCAGCAGCGTAGAAAGCAGCTCCTACAATGAGCAGTTCTTC
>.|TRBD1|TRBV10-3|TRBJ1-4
CAISESDRANEKLFF
TGTGCCATCAGTGAGTCTGACAGGGCTAATGAAAAACTGTTTTTT
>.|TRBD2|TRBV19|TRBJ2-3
CASRTSTSGSTDTQYF
TGTGCCAGTAGGACTTCGACTAGCGGGAGCACAGATACGCAGTATTTT
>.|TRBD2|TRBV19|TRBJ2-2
CASSTRLAGGRTGELFF
TGTGCCAGTAGTACCCGACTAGCGGGGGGGCGGACCGGGGAGCTGTTTTTT
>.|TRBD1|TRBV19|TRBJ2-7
CASSRGSTGGYEQYF
TGTGCCAGTAGTAGAGGCTCGACAGGGGGCTACGAGCAGTACTTC
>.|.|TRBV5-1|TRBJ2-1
CASSSEQWMDEQFF
TGCGCCAGCAGCTCGGAGCAGTGGATGGATGAGCAGTTCTTC
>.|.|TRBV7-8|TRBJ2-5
CASSLGGGGETQYF
TGTGCCAGCAGCTTAGGGGGGGGCGGAGAGACCCAGTACTTC
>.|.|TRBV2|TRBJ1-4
CASSLGGGQNEKLFF
TGTGCCAGTAGCCTTGGGGGCGGCCAGAATGAAAAACTGTTTTTT
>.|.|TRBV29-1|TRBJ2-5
CSAGPGETQYF
TGCAGCGCCGGACCTGGGGAGACCCAGTACTTC
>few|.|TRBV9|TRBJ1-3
CASSPYQGTSGNTIYF
TGTGCCAGCAGCCCGTACCAGGGGACTTCTGGAAACACCATATATTTT
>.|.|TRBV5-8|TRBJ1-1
CASSYRVSTEAFF
TGTGCCAGCAGCTACAGGGTCTCCACTGAAGCTTTCTTT